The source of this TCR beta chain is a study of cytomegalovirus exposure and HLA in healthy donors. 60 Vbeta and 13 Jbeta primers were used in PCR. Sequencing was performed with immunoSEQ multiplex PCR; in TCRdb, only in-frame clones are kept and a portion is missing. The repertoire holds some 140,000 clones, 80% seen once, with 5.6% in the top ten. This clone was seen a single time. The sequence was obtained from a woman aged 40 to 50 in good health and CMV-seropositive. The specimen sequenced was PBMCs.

The CDR3 here is CASNWDSQTYEQYF. The CDR3 bases are TGTGCCAGCAATTGGGACAGCCAGACCTACGAGCAGTACTTC. The chain carries TRBV6-1 and TRBJ2-7; 7 nucleotides agree with TRBD1. V lost 7 bases, J lost 2 bases, and 8 bases stayed unmatched. Germline V lookup: CDR1 MNHNS, CDR2 SASEGT. The CDR3 loop spans 14 amino acids.